This TCR beta chain came from a study of CXCR3 chemokines and chemotherapy response in bladder cancer. V was pared by 5 bases and J by 1 base, with 8 bases between. This CDR3 has 14 amino acids. Germline CDR1 MNHNY, CDR2 SVGAGI (reference sequence). TCRdb itself ran the PCR reads through MiXCR, one entry per CDR3 protein. The table shows 350 to 550 distinct CDR3 sequences, with around a tenth occurring only once. This clonotype is deemed large (0.1 to 1%). This TCR came from a human donor with bladder cancer that did not respond to neoadjuvant chemotherapy. The V and J genes are TRBV6-6 and TRBJ2-2; maybe TRBD2 (5 bases). This specimen was acquired from a patient whose treatment included neoadjuvant chemotherapy. The CDR3 DNA reads as TGTGCCAGCAGTCGCGAGGGGAACACCGGGGAGCTGTTTTTT. This translates into CASSREGNTGELFF.